This T cell receptor beta chain came from a study of shared clonotypes between healthy human individuals. On the study more broadly: CD8 memory received one plate per donor, CD8 naive two, CD4 memory three and CD4 naive three.

A deep-level run was used for the assay. Only in-frame clones appear in the TCRdb table, and some are missing; sequencing was by immunoSEQ multiplex PCR. The repertoire holds about 1,900,000 clones, roughly 94% seen once, with approximately 1.2% in the top ten. To note about this clone: Antigen specificity is unknown.

It was CD45RO-negative cells, positively selected for CCR7, that made up naive CD8 cells, with terminally differentiated effector memory CD45RA+ cells excluded. All the donors were Caucasian adults who lived in Nashville, Tennessee. Study-level findings and limits: Naive CD4 clonotype sharing across several donors was about 5%.

Sequencing was done on a sample of naive CD8+ T cells sorted from blood. The source is a man between 18 and 35 years old in good health.

CDR3: CSVEGGGRGLTTTEAFF. CDR3 in DNA: TGCAGCGTTGAAGGCGGGGGCAGGGGGCTGACAACCACTGAAGCTTTCTTT. The rearrangement links TRBV29-1 to TRBJ1-1, with 8 bases that match TRBD1. Unmatched junction bases numbered 14, after V lost 1 base and J lost 4 bases. CDR1 and CDR2 from the germline V gene are SQVTM and ANQGSEA. The CDR3 covers 17 residues.